The present T cell receptor beta chain was sequenced within a study of cytomegalovirus exposure and HLA in healthy donors. As for this clone: Its cognate antigen is unknown.

13 Jbeta primers and 60 Vbeta primers were used for the PCR. Libraries were prepared by immunoSEQ multiplex PCR; TCRdb keeps only in-frame clonotypes and omits some of them. The sample records roughly 120,000 clones, roughly 83% being singletons. The CDR3 has 15 amino acids. Germline loops: CDR1 SGHVS, CDR2 FQNEAQ. Trimming removed 5 bases at V and 3 bases at J, with 13 bases between. Whole-study results and caveats: The authors later found TCR association rates varying by HLA locus, with DRB1 most and HLA-C fewest. Earlier analysis looked at TCR beta V segments, and most were productive about 87% or about 30% of the time.

The sequencing input was PBMCs. V is TRBV7-8 and J is TRBJ1-4, with D unresolved. The sequence derives from a man aged 25-45 years in good health and CMV-seropositive. CDR3 coding DNA: TGTGCCAGCAGCCCCTGGACTCCCGCTAATGAAAAACTGTTTTTT. Amino acid sequence: CASSPWTPANEKLFF. Drawing the rest from reference TRBV7-8 and TRBJ1-4, the complete variable domain is GAGVSQSPRYKVAKRGQDVALRCDPISGHVSLFWYQQALGQGPEFLTYFQNEAQLDKSGLPSDRFFAERPEGSVSTLKIQRTQQEDSAVYLCASSPWTPANEKLFFGSGTQLSVL.